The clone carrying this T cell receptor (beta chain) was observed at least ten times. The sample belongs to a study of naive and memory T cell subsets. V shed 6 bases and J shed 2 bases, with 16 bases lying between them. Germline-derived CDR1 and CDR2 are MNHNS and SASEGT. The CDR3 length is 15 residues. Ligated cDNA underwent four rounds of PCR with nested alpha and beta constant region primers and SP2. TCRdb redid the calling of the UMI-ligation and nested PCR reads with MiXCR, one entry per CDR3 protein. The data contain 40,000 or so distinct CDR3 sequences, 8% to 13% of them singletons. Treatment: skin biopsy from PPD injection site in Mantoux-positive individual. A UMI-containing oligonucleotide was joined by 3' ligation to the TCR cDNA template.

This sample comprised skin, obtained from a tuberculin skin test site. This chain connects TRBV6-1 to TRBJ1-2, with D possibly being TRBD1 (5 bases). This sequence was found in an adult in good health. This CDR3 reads CASSPAGEANYGYTF. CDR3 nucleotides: TGTGCCAGCAGCCCCGCGGGGGAAGCGAACTATGGCTACACCTTC.